These 10 T cell receptor beta chains originate from one sample sequenced in a study of regulatory T cells in long-lasting Graves disease. Building of the TCR beta libraries involved iRepertoire HTBI primers and Arm-PCR of CDR3 regions. TCRdb analysed the multiplex PCR reads with MiXCR anew, one entry per CDR3 protein. This sample has around 420,000 distinct CDR3 sequences, with 15% found just once. The sample's time point: newly diagnosed GD, antithyroid drugs for less than 3 months. There was RNA extracted from PBMCs, and the TCR library was made from it. These data were likewise used in another study, on T cells in Graves' hyperthyroidism and ophthalmopathy.

The starting material was peripheral blood mononuclear cells (PBMCs), obtained at new diagnosis, from a patient treated with antithyroid drugs. The receptors come from a middle-aged woman with Graves disease.

Ten or more counts support this clonotype. The chain has TRBV2 and TRBJ1-2, with D unresolved. Trimming removed 7 bases at V and 6 bases at J, with 6 bases between. The CDR3 has 10 amino acids. Germline CDR1 reads SNHLY; CDR2 reads FYNNEI. CDR3 bases: TGTGCCAGCAAGGAAAATGGCTACACCTTC. Translated: CASKENGYTF. Drawing the rest from reference TRBV2 and TRBJ1-2, the complete variable domain is EPEVTQTPSHQVTQMGQEVILRCVPISNHLYFYWYRQILGQKVEFLVSFYNNEISEKSEIFDDQFSVERPDGSNFTLKIRSTKLEDSAMYFCASKENGYTFGSGTRLTVV.

This clonotype has just a few counts. Relative to the germline gene, one junction end is altered; a read error may explain this. This CDR3 is CATSLAGTSAFGEQLF. The CDR3 nucleotides are TGTGCCACCAGTCTCGCCGGGACTAGCGCTTTTGGGGAGCAGCTCTTC. The genes are TRBV24-1 and TRBJ2-5; 10 positions match TRBD2. CDR1 and CDR2 from the germline V gene are KGHDR and SFDVKD. This CDR3 is built from 16 residues.

This clonotype was seen many times. This CDR3 reads CAISEGGPNYGYTF. In DNA form, the CDR3 reads TGTGCCATCAGTGAGGGGGGTCCAAACTATGGCTACACCTTC. This chain links TRBV10-3 with TRBJ1-2, with D possibly being TRBD1 (5 bases). From germline, CDR1 is ENHRY and CDR2 SYGVKD. CDR3 length equals 14 residues. Trimming took 2 bases from V and 2 from J, leaving 9 bases between them.

This clonotype appeared many times. This chain joins TRBV2 and TRBJ2-1; D ambiguous. V was shortened by 6 bases and J by 10 bases, with 13 bases between the two germline ends. This CDR3 has 12 residues. Germline V gene lookup returns CDR1 SNHLY and CDR2 FYNNEI. The CDR3 here is CASRTAPGEQFF. In DNA form, the CDR3 reads TGTGCCAGCAGGACGGCCCCGGGCGAGCAGTTCTTC.

Ten or more counts support this clonotype. The gene calls are TRBV6-1 and TRBJ1-5; D unclear. Germline assignment: CDR1 MNHNS and CDR2 SASEGT. Trimming removed 10 bases from V and 0 bases from J, with 19 bases in between. The CDR3 covers 16 residues. The DNA of the CDR3 is TGTGCCACCCAAGGTGAAACATCACTTAGCAATCAGCCCCAGCATTTT. Its protein is CATQGETSLSNQPQHF.

This chain links TRBV2 with TRBJ2-2; D not certain. The length of the CDR3 is 14 residues. Germline values: CDR1 SNHLY, CDR2 FYNNEI. V gave up 2 bases and J gave up 1 base, with 5 bases separating them. CDR3 in DNA: TGTGCCAGCAGTGAAATACGGAACACCGGGGAGCTGTTTTTT. Protein: CASSEIRNTGELFF. The entire variable domain, with the rest obtained from reference TRBV2 and TRBJ2-2, is as follows: EPEVTQTPSHQVTQMGQEVILRCVPISNHLYFYWYRQILGQKVEFLVSFYNNEISEKSEIFDDQFSVERPDGSNFTLKIRSTKLEDSAMYFCASSEIRNTGELFFGEGSRLTVL.

V and J are TRBV6-5 and TRBJ2-1; the match to TRBD1 covers 7 bases. Germline V CDR1 and CDR2: MNHEY, SVGAGI. The CDR3 totals 13 residues. With V trimmed by 2 bases and J by 10 bases, 5 bases remained unmatched. CDR3 in DNA: TGTGCCAGCAGTTACGGACAGGACCCAGAGCAGTTCTTC. It codes for CASSYGQDPEQFF.

This clonotype was detected ten times or more. CDR3 sequence (DNA): TGTGCCAGCTCACCACCGATGGTAGAGAGCTCCTACAATGAGCAGTTCTTC. Translating gives CASSPPMVESSYNEQFF. The rearrangement uses TRBV18 and TRBJ2-1; D ambiguous. Looked up from germline, CDR1 is KGHSH and CDR2 is LQKENI. The CDR3 contains 17 residues. V lost 0 bases and J lost 0, with 12 bases in between. The whole variable domain, remainder taken from reference TRBV18 and TRBJ2-1, is NAGVMQNPRHLVRRRGQEARLRCSPMKGHSHVYWYRQLPEEGLKFMVYLQKENIIDESGMPKERFSAEFPKEGPSILRIQQVVRGDSAAYFCASSPPMVESSYNEQFFGPGTRLTVL.

This clonotype has at least ten counts. The J gene is TRBJ1-2, the V gene TRBV29-1, with D tentatively TRBD1 (5 bases). Deletions cut 4 bases from V and 3 bases from J, with 9 bases between. CDR3 length: 12 residues. Germline CDR1 and CDR2: SQVTM and ANQGSEA. The CDR3 loop is CSVGQGDYGYTF. CDR3 nucleotides: TGCAGCGTTGGGCAGGGAGACTATGGCTACACCTTC.

This clonotype was found many times. V gene TRBV28 combines with J gene TRBJ2-7; D is possibly TRBD1 (6 bases). Germline-derived CDR1 and CDR2 are MDHEN and SYDVKM. Between the trimmed V and J ends, which lost 6 bases and 0 bases, there was a span of 12 bases. This CDR3 comprises 14 residues. The DNA of the CDR3 is TGTGCCAGCAGCTCTACAGGGTCCTCCTACGAGCAGTACTTC. Protein: CASSSTGSSYEQYF.